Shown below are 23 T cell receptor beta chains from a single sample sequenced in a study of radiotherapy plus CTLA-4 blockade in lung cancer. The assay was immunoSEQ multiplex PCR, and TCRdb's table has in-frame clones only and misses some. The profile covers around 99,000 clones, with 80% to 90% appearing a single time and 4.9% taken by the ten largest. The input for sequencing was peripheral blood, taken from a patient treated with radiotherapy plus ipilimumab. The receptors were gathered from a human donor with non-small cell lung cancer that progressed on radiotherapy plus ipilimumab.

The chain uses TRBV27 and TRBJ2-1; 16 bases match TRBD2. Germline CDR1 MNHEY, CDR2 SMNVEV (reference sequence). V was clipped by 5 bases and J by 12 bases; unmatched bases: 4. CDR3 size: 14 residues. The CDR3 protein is CASSPGLAGGRQFF. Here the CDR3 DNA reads TGTGCCAGCAGTCCGGGACTAGCGGGAGGGCGGCAGTTCTTC.

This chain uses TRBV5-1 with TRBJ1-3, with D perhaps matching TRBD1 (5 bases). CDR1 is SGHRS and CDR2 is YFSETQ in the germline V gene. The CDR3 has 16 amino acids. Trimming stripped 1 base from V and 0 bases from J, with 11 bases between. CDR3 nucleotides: TGCGCCAGCAGCTTGACAGGAGTTAGCTCTGGAAACACCATATATTTT. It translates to CASSLTGVSSGNTIYF.

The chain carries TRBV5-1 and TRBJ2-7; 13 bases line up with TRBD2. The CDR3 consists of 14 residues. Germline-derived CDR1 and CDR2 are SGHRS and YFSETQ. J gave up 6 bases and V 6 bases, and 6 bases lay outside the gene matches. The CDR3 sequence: CASKLAGGHIEQYF. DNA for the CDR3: TGCGCCAGCAAACTAGCGGGAGGGCATATCGAGCAGTACTTC.

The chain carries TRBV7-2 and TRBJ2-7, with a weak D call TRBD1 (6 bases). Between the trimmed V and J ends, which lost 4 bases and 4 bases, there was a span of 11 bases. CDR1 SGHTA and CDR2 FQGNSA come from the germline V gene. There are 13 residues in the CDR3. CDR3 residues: CASSYSQGYEQYF. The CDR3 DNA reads TGTGCCAGCAGCTACTCACAGGGTTACGAGCAGTACTTC.

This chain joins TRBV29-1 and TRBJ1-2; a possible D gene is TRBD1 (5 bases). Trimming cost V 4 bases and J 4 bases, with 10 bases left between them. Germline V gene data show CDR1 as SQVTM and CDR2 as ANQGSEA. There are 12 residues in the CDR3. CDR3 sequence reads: CSVGPDSYGYTF. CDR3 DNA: TGCAGCGTTGGCCCTGACAGCTATGGCTACACCTTC.

The CDR3 nucleotides are TGTGCCAGCAGCTTAGGAGTGACCTCGGGCACCGGGGAGCTGTTTTTT. The encoded protein is CASSLGVTSGTGELFF. This chain joins TRBV7-9 and TRBJ2-2; unclear D gene. The CDR3 loop spans 16 amino acids. V gave up 1 base and J gave up 4 bases, with 13 bases separating them. Germline lookup yields CDR1 SEHNR and CDR2 FQNEAQ (reference sequence).

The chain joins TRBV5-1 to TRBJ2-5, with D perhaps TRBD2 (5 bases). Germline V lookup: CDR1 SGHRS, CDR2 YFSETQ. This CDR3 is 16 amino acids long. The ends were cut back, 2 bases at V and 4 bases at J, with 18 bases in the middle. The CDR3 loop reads CASSLAGKIYGETQYF. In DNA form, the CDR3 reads TGCGCCAGCAGCTTAGCCGGGAAAATATACGGAGAGACCCAGTACTTC. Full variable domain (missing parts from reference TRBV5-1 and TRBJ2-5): KAGVTQTPRYLIKTRGQQVTLSCSPISGHRSVSWYQQTPGQGLQFLFEYFSETQRNKGNFPGRFSGRQFSNSRSEMNVSTLELGDSALYLCASSLAGKIYGETQYFGPGTRLLVL.

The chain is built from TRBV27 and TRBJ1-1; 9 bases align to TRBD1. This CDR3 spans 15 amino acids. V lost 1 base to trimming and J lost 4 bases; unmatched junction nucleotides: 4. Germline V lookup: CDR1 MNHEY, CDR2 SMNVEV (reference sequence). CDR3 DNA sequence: TGTGCCAGCAGTTTATTCGGGACAGGGAGCACTGAAGCTTTCTTT. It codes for CASSLFGTGSTEAFF.

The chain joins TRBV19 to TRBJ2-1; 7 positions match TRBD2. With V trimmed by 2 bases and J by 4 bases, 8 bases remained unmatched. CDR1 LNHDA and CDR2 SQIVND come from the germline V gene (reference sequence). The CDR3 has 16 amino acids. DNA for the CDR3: TGTGCCAGTAGTATAAGGAGCGGGGCCCCTTACAATGAGCAGTTCTTC. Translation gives CASSIRSGAPYNEQFF.

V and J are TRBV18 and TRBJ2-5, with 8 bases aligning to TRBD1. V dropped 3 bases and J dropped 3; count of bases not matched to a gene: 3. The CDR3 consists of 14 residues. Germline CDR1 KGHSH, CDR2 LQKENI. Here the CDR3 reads CASSPTGEEETQYF. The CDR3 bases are TGTGCCAGCTCACCGACAGGGGAGGAAGAGACCCAGTACTTC.

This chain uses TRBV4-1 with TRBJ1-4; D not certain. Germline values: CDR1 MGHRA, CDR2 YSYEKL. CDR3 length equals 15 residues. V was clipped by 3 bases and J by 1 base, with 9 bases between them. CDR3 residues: CASSQGRQTNEKLFF. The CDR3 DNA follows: TGCGCCAGCAGCCAGGGCAGGCAAACTAATGAAAAACTGTTTTTT.

CDR3: CASSGTSSYEQYF. The DNA for the CDR3 is TGTGCCAGCAGCGGAACAAGCTCCTACGAGCAGTACTTC. The gene calls are TRBV25-1 and TRBJ2-7; D remains unclear. The germline gives CDR1 MGHDK, CDR2 SYGVNS. V lost 6 bases and J lost 0, with 9 bases in between. The CDR3 runs 13 residues.

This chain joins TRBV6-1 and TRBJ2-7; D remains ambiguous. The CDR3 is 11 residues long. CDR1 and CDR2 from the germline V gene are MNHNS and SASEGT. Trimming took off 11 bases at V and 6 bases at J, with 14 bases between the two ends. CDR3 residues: CAVPPYGEQYF. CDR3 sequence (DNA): TGTGCCGTGCCCCCCTACGGCGAGCAGTACTTC.

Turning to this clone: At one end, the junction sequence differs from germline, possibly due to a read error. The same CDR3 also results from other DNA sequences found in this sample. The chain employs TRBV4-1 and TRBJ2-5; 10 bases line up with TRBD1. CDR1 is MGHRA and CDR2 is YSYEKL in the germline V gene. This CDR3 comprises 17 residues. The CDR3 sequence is CASSSGTGVVRQETQYF. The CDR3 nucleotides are TGCGCCAGCAGTTCCGGGACAGGGGTTGTGAGACAAGAGACTCAGTACTTC.

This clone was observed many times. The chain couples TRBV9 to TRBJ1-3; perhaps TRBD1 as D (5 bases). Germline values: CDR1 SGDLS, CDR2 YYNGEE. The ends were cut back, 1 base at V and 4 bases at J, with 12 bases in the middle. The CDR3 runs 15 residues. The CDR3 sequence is CASSVKGNLGNTIYF. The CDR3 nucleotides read TGTGCCAGCAGCGTAAAGGGGAATCTCGGAAACACCATATATTTT.

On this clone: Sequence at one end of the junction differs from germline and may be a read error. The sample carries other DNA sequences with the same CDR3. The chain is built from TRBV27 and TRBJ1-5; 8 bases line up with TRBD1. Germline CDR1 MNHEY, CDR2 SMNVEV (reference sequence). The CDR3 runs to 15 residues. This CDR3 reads CASSLKGQVNQPQHF. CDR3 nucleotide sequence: TGTGCTAGCAGTTTAAAGGGACAGGTGAATCAGCCCCAGCATTTT.

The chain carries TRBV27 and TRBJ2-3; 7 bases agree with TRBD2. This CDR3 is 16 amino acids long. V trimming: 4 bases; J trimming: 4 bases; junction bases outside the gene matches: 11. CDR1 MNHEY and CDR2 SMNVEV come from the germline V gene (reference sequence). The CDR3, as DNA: TGTGCCAGCAGTTCATTCGAGACTAGCCCACCAGATACGCAGTATTTT. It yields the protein CASSSFETSPPDTQYF.

The CDR3 DNA reads TGTGCCTGGGAAGGGGCAGGGGCCGGCGAGCAGTACTTC. Encoded protein: CAWEGAGAGEQYF. The V and J genes are TRBV30 and TRBJ2-7, with D possibly being TRBD1 (6 bases). Trimming removed 5 bases from V and 6 bases from J, with 17 bases in between. The length of the CDR3 is 13 residues. Per the germline V gene, CDR1 is GTSNPN and CDR2 is SVGIG (reference sequence).

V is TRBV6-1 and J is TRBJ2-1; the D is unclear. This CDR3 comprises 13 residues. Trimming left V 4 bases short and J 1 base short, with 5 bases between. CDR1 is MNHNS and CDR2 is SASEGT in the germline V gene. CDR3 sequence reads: CASSAGSYNEQFF. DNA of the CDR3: TGTGCCAGCAGTGCAGGTTCCTACAATGAGCAGTTCTTC.

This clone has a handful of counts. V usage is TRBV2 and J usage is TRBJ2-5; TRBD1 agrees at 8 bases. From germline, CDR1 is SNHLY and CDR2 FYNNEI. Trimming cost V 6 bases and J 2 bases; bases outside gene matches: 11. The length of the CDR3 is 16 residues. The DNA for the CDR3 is TGTGCCAGCAGCTTTTTCAGGGGGCGTGGGCAAGAGACCCAGTACTTC. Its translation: CASSFFRGRGQETQYF.

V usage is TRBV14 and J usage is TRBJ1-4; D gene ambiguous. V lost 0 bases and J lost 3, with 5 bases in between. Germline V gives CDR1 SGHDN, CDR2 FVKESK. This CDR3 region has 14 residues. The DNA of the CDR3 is TGTGCCAGCAGCCAAGACGGGGCTAATGAAAAACTGTTTTTT. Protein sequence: CASSQDGANEKLFF.

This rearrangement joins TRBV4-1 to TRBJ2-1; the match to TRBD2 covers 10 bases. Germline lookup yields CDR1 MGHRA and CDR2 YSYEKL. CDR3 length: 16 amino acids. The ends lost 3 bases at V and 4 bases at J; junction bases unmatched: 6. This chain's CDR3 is CASSQATSGTYNEQFF. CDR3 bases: TGCGCCAGCAGCCAGGCAACTAGCGGGACTTACAATGAGCAGTTCTTC.

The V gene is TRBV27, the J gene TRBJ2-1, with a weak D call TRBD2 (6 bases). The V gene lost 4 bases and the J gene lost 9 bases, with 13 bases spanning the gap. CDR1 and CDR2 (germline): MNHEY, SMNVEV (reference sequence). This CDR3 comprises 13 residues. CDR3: CASSYSQGLEQFF. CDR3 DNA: TGTGCCAGCAGTTACTCCCAGGGACTTGAGCAGTTCTTC.